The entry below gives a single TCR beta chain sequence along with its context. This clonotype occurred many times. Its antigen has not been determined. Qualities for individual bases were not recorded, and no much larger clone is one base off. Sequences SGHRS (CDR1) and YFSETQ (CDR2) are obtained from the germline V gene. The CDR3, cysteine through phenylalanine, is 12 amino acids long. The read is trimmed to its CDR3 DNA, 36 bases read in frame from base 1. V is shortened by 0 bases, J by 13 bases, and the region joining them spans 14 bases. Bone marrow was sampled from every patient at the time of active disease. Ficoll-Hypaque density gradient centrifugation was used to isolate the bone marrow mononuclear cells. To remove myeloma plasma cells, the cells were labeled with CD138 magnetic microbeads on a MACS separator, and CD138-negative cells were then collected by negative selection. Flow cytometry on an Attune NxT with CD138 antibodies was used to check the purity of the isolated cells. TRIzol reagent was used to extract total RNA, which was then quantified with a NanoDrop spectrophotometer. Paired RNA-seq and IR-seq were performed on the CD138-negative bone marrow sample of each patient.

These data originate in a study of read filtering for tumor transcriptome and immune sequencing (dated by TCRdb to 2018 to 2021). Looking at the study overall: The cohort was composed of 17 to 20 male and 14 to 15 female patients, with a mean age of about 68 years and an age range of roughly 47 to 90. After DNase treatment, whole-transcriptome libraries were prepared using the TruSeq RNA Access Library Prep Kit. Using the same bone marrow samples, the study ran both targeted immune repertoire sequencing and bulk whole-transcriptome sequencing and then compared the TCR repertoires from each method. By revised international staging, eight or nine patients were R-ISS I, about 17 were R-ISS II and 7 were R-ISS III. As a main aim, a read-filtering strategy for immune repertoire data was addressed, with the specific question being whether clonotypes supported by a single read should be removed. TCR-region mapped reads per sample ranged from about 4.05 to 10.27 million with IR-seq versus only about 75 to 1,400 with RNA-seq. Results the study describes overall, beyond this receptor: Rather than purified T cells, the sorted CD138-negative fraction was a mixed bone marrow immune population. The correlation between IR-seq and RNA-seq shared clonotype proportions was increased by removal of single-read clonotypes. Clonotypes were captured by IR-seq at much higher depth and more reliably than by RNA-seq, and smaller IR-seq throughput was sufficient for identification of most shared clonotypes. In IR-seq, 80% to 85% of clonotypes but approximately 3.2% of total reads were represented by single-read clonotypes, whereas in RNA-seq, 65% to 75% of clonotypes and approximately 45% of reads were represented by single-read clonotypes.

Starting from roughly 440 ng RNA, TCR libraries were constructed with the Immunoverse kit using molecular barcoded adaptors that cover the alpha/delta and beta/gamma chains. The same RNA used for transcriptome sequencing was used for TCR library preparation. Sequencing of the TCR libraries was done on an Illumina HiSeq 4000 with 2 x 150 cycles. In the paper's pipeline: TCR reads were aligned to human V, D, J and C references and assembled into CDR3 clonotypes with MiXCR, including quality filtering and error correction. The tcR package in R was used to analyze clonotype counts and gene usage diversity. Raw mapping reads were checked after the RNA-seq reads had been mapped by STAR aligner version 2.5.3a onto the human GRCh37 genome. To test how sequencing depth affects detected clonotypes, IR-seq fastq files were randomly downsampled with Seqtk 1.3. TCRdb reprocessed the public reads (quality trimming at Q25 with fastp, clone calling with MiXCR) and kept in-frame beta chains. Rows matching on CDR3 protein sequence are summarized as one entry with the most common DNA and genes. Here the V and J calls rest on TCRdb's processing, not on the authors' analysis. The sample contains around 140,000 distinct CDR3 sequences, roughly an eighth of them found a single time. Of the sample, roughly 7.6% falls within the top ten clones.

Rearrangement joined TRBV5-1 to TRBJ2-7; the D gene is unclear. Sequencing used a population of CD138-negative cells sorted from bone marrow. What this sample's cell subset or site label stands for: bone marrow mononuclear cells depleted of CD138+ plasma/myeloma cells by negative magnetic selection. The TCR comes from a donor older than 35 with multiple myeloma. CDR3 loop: CASSLAPGTSYF. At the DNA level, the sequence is TGCGCCAGCAGCTTGGCTCCGGGCACTTCCTACTTC.